This T cell receptor (beta chain) is from a study of beta chain features in type 1 diabetes. General study points: A potential influence of HLA type upon TCRB rearrangement remained unresolved herein. Shortening that was moderate but significant affected the TCRB CDR3s of Type 1 diabetes patients in all four CD4+ subsets.

The authors reverse transcribed all of the isolated RNA, so sequencing captured expressed TCRB transcripts. Repertoires were generated with immunoSEQ multiplex PCR, while TCRdb's copy carries only in-frame clones and drops some. The data show 150,000 to 200,000 clones, 8% to 8.5% seen once. In regard to this clone: Its matching antigen is unknown.

The germline V gene has CDR1 SGHNT and CDR2 YYREEE (reference sequence). Trimming left V 9 bases short and J 5 bases short, with 20 bases between. This CDR3 is 14 amino acids long. The genes are TRBV5-4 and TRBJ2-5; tentatively, D is TRBD2 (6 bases). The clonotype comes from a woman aged 18-29 years with type 1 diabetes. Sample: central memory CD4+ T cells from blood. CDR3 residues: CATSPSGVRETQYF. The CDR3 DNA sequence: TGTGCCACGTCTCCTTCGGGAGTCCGGGAGACCCAGTACTTC.